This T cell receptor (beta chain) is drawn from a study of cytomegalovirus exposure and HLA in healthy donors. Background on the study: The use of the same platform for the approximately 130 validation repertoires and the approximately 730 first-cohort repertoires was reported by a later analysis. The study's findings and limits: The investigators catalogued 164 TCR beta chains as cytomegalovirus-associated. In vitro experiments confirmed that three CMV-associated chains were specific for CMV antigens.

V lost 1 base, J lost 0 bases, and 10 bases lay in between. In germline, CDR1 is MGHRA, CDR2 YSYEKL. The length of the CDR3 is 16 residues. Data came from immunoSEQ multiplex PCR; TCRdb stores just in-frame clones and leaves some out. The table includes some 290,000 clones, roughly 90% detected once. Regarding this clone: The antigen is not known.

Sequencing was performed on PBMCs. This TCR was recovered from a man aged 30 to 45 in good health and CMV-seronegative. The chain uses TRBV4-1 and TRBJ1-5, with TRBD1 as a possible D gene (6 bases). CDR3 protein: CASSQGTVNSNQPQHF. CDR3 coding DNA: TGCGCCAGCAGCCAAGGGACAGTTAATAGCAATCAGCCCCAGCATTTT.